This passage covers 13 T cell receptor beta chains from one sample sequenced in a study of control samples from healthy donors and cancer patients. Profiling relied on immunoSEQ multiplex PCR, and the TCRdb table lists in-frame clones only, not all of them. The table shows around 77,000 clones, with 85% to 95% occurring only once. Sequenced material: blood. Receptor source: a woman aged 60-70 years in good health.

The chain is built from TRBV7-9 and TRBJ2-2; 7 bases are shared with TRBD2. Germline lookup yields CDR1 SEHNR and CDR2 FQNEAQ (reference sequence). The CDR3 runs 16 residues. V lost 4 bases to trimming and J lost 5 bases; unmatched junction nucleotides: 10. CDR3 nucleotide sequence: TGTGCCAGCAGCTCACTAGCCAGGGAGGGGACCGGGGAGCTGTTTTTT. Its translation is CASSSLAREGTGELFF.

The J gene is TRBJ2-5, the V gene TRBV27, with TRBD1 matching over 7 bases. Germline assignment: CDR1 MNHEY and CDR2 SMNVEV (reference sequence). The CDR3 has 15 residues. J lost 4 bases, V lost 2 bases, and 7 bases had no gene match. Here the CDR3 DNA reads TGTGCCAGCAGTTTAGCGAGGGGGCCTACAGAGACCCAGTACTTC. Protein: CASSLARGPTETQYF.

The V and J genes are TRBV24-1 and TRBJ2-5, with 12 nucleotides matching TRBD1. The CDR3 has 17 amino acids. V lost 5 bases and J lost 5; bases outside the gene matches: 11. Germline V gene lookup returns CDR1 KGHDR and CDR2 SFDVKD. CDR3 sequence (DNA): TGTGCCACCAGTGCCCACCCAGGGACAGGGGGCGTCGAGACCCAGTACTTC. It yields the protein CATSAHPGTGGVETQYF.

This chain uses TRBV15 with TRBJ1-1; 10 bases fit TRBD1. This CDR3 contains 11 residues. The ends lost 11 bases at V and 4 bases at J; junction bases unmatched: 1. Germline V CDR1 and CDR2: LNHNV, YYDKDF (reference sequence). CDR3 protein: CARDRGTEAFF. The CDR3 coding sequence is TGTGCCCGGGACAGGGGCACTGAAGCTTTCTTT.

The V and J genes are TRBV6-1 and TRBJ1-1; perhaps TRBD1 as D (6 bases). Germline V gives CDR1 MNHNS, CDR2 SASEGT. Trimming removed 2 bases from V and 8 bases from J, with 18 bases in between. The CDR3 extends over 15 amino acids. CDR3 amino acids: CASSELGAGAREAFF. The CDR3 DNA sequence: TGTGCCAGCAGTGAATTGGGGGCAGGGGCAAGGGAAGCTTTCTTT.

This clone occurred once. The rearrangement joins TRBV20-1 to TRBJ2-2, with 7 positions matching TRBD2. Germline V gene lookup returns CDR1 DFQATT and CDR2 SNEGSKA (reference sequence). The CDR3 spans 11 residues. Trimming at V came to 6 bases and at J to 5 bases, leaving 0 bases not matched to a gene. The CDR3 loop is CSAGRTGELFF. DNA of the CDR3: TGCAGTGCCGGGAGGACCGGGGAGCTGTTTTTT.

This clone came up once. The chain has TRBV10-3 and TRBJ1-6; the match to TRBD1 covers 9 bases. Trimming took 3 bases from V and 5 from J; bases not matched to a gene: 11. The germline V gene has CDR1 ENHRY and CDR2 SYGVKD. This CDR3 comprises 18 residues. The chain's CDR3 is CAISEKGTGLGNNSPLHF. The CDR3 nucleotides read TGTGCCATCAGTGAAAAAGGGACAGGGTTAGGGAATAATTCACCCCTCCACTTT.

The chain has TRBV6-5 and TRBJ2-2; tentative D call: TRBD1 (6 bases). V lost 1 base and J 4 bases, leaving 7 bases between the germline ends. Germline lookup yields CDR1 MNHEY and CDR2 SVGAGI. This CDR3 has 14 residues. The CDR3 nucleotides are TGTGCCAGCAGTTACTTAGGGGGCACCGGGGAGCTGTTTTTT. Its protein product is CASSYLGGTGELFF.

The rearrangement joins TRBV6-5 to TRBJ1-2; possibly TRBD1 for D (5 bases). The CDR3 spans 15 residues. Germline V gives CDR1 MNHEY, CDR2 SVGAGI. V lost 6 bases and J 4 bases, leaving 18 bases between the germline ends. The CDR3 spells CASRGRGTLGYGYTF. CDR3 sequence (DNA): TGTGCCAGCAGGGGACGCGGGACGTTGGGCTATGGCTACACCTTC.

This clone has just a few counts. The J gene is TRBJ2-3, the V gene TRBV7-3; perhaps TRBD1 as D (6 bases). The germline CDR1 and CDR2 sequences are SGHTA and FQGTGA. The CDR3 spans 16 residues. V was pared by 2 bases and J by 4 bases, with 16 bases between. Here the CDR3 reads CASSLGSAGDADTQYF. CDR3 nucleotide sequence: TGTGCCAGCAGCTTAGGGAGTGCAGGGGACGCAGATACGCAGTATTTT.

The chain uses TRBV30 and TRBJ1-3; D is undetermined. Germline-derived CDR1 and CDR2 are GTSNPN and SVGIG (reference sequence). CDR3 size: 13 residues. Trimming removed 2 bases at V and 0 bases at J, with 5 bases between. CDR3 nucleotides: TGTGCCTGGAGTCTTATCTCTGGAAACACCATATATTTT. Translation gives CAWSLISGNTIYF.

The chain has TRBV28 and TRBJ1-2, with 9 bases aligning to TRBD1. In germline, CDR1 is MDHEN, CDR2 SYDVKM. V shed 6 bases, J shed 8 bases, and the junction held 7 bases outside the gene matches. The length of the CDR3 is 13 residues. As DNA, the CDR3 is TGTGCCAGCAGAACGGGACAGGGATACGGCTACACCTTC. It codes for CASRTGQGYGYTF.

This clone was counted many times. The rearrangement joins TRBV14 to TRBJ2-7; D unresolved. V lost 1 base and J lost 6, with 10 bases in between. The CDR3 totals 13 residues. Per the germline V gene, CDR1 is SGHDN and CDR2 is FVKESK. The CDR3 loop reads CASSQAPRAEQYF. The CDR3 region has the DNA TGTGCCAGCAGCCAAGCCCCCCGAGCCGAGCAGTACTTC.